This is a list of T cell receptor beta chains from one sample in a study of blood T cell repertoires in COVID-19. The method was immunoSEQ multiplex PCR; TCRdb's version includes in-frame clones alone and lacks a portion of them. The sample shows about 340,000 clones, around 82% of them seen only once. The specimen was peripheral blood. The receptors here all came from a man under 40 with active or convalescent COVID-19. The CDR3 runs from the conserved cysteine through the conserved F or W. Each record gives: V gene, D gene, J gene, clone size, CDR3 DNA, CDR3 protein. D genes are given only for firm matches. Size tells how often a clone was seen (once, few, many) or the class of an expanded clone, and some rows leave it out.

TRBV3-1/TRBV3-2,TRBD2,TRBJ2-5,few,TGTGCCAGCAGAGCGGGACTAGGAGAGACCCAGTACTTC,CASRAGLGETQYF
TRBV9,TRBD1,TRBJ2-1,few,TGTGCCAGCAGCGGGGACAGGGCACAATACAATGAGCAGTTCTTC,CASSGDRAQYNEQFF
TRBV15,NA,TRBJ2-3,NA,TGTGCCACCAGTCCGGAGACAGATACGCAGTATTTT,CATSPETDTQYF
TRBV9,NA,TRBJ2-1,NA,TGTGCCAGCAGCGTACCCGGCTACAATGAGCAGTTCTTC,CASSVPGYNEQFF
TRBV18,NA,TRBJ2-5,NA,TGTGCCAGCTCACCACCGGGGCAGGCCCAAGAGACCCAGTACTTC,CASSPPGQAQETQYF
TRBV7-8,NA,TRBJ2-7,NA,TGTGCCAGCAGTCAAACTAGGCGGTACGAGCAGTACTTC,CASSQTRRYEQYF
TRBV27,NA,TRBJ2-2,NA,TGTGCCAGCAGTTTACTAGGCACCGGGGAGCTGTTTTTT,CASSLLGTGELFF
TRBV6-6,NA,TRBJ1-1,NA,TGTGCCAGCAGTCCGGGGAGAGGACGGAGGAAGAACACTGAAGCTTTCTTT,CASSPGRGRRKNTEAFF
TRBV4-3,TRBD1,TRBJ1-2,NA,TGCGCCAGCAGCCAGGGGACAGCGAACTATGGCTACACCTTC,CASSQGTANYGYTF
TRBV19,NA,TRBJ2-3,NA,TGTGCCAGTAGTGAGGCCGCCGAGGGGCAGTATTTT,CASSEAAEGQYF
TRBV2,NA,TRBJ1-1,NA,TGTGCCAGCACTTCGGCGTGGCGGAGGAACACTGAAGCTTTCTTT,CASTSAWRRNTEAFF
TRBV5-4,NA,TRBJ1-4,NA,TGTGCCAGCAGCTTTGGGGGGGCGCGGGATAATGAAAAACTGTTTTTT,CASSFGGARDNEKLFF
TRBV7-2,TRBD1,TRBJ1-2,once,TGTGCCAGCAGCTTAGCGGGACAGGGAGGCGGTGGCTACACCTTC,CASSLAGQGGGGYTF
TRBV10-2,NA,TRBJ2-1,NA,TGCGCCAGCAGTGAAAGAGTGGACAATGAGCAGTTCTTC,CASSERVDNEQFF
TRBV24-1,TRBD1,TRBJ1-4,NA,TGTGCCACCAGTGAATCCCAGGGGGCGAGAGAAAAACTGTTTTTT,CATSESQGAREKLFF
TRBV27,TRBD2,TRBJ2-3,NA,TGTGCCAGCAGTTTAGGCCCGCGGGAGGGCAGCCCAGATACGCAGTATTTT,CASSLGPREGSPDTQYF
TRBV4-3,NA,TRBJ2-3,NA,TGCGCCAGCAGCCCGCGGCTGGCAGATACGCAGTATTTT,CASSPRLADTQYF
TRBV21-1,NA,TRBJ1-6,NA,TGTGCCAGCATGGACAGCCCGTGTTCACCCCTCCACTTT,CASMDSPCSPLHF
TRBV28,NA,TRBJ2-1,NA,TGTGCCAGCACGCCGCCCCTTATAGGAGCCTACAATGAGCAGTTCTTC,CASTPPLIGAYNEQFF
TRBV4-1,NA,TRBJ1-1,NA,TGCGCCAGCAGCCCGACACAGAACACTGAAGCTTTCTTT,CASSPTQNTEAFF
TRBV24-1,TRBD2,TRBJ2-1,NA,TGTGCCACCAGTGATTCTAGCGGCCCGTACAATGAGCAGTTCTTC,CATSDSSGPYNEQFF
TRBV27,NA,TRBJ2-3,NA,TGTGCCAGCAGTTTAGAGGGTTACACAGATACGCAGTATTTT,CASSLEGYTDTQYF
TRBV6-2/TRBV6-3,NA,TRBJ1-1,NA,TGTGCCAGCAGTTACTCCCGCAGTTTGAACACTGAAGCTTTCTTT,CASSYSRSLNTEAFF
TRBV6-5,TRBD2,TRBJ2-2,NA,TGTGCCAGCACACGGAGGGCGGGGGGAACCGGGGAGCTGTTTTTT,CASTRRAGGTGELFF
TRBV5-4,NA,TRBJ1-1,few,TGTGCCAGCAGCCTCCGGGACAAGAACACTGAAGCTTTCTTT,CASSLRDKNTEAFF
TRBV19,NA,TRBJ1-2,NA,TGTGCCAGTACCACGGTCCCAAGAGGGGGCTACACCTTC,CASTTVPRGGYTF
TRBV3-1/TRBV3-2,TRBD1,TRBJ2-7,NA,TGTGCCAGCAGCCGACAGGGAATGGGCGAGCAGTACTTC,CASSRQGMGEQYF
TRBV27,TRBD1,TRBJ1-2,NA,TGTGCCAGCAGAAGGACAGGGGCTAACTATGGCTACACCTTC,CASRRTGANYGYTF
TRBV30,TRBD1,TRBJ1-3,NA,TGTGCCTGGAGCTTTGAACAGGGGAGCACCATATATTTT,CAWSFEQGSTIYF
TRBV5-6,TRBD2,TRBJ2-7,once,TGTGCCAGCAGCTTGTATCCTAGCGGGGGTCCCTGGGACGAGCAGTACTTC,CASSLYPSGGPWDEQYF
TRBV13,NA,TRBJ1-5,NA,TGTGCCAGCAGCTCTTCGGGAGAGCGTAATCAGCCCCAGCATTTT,CASSSSGERNQPQHF
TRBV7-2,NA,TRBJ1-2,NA,TGTGCCAGCAGCTTAGCCCCAGGGGCCCTCGGTAACTATGGCTACACCTTC,CASSLAPGALGNYGYTF
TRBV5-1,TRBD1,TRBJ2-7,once,TGCGCCAGCAGACCGGGCCGGACAGGGTCCTACGAGCAGTACTTC,CASRPGRTGSYEQYF
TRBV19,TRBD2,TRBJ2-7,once,TGTGCCAGTAGCATAGGGACTAGCGGGCCCCCCTACGAGCAGTACTTC,CASSIGTSGPPYEQYF
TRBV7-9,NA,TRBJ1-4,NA,TGTGCCAGCAGCTCGACATTCAGAGAACTGTTTTTT,CASSSTFRELFF
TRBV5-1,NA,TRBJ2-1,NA,TGCGCCAGCAGGGTGTCGGGGAGCTCCTACAATGAGCAGTTCTTC,CASRVSGSSYNEQFF
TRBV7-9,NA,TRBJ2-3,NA,TGTGCCAGCAGCTTCAGGGGCCCGCAGTATTTT,CASSFRGPQYF
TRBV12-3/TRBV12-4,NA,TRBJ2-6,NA,TGTGCCAGCAGTTTGGGGGCGGCCAACGTCCTGACTTTC,CASSLGAANVLTF
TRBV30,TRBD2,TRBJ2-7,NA,TGTGCCTGGAGTTCCCCACCCCGACTAGCTGGTACCTACGAGCAGTACTTC,CAWSSPPRLAGTYEQYF
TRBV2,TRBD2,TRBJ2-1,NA,TGTGCCAGCAGTTCTGGGTTCAGCGGGGGTGAGCAGTTCTTC,CASSSGFSGGEQFF
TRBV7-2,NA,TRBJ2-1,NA,TGTGCCAGCAGCTTAGAAGTCGGGAGAAGTGAGCAGTTCTTC,CASSLEVGRSEQFF
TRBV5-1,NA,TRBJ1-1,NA,TGCGCCAGCAGCTTGGTCGCAGGGCGCACTGAAGCTTTCTTT,CASSLVAGRTEAFF
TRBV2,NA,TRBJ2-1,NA,TGTGCCAGCACGTTGGGGGCGTTGGATGAGCAGTTCTTC,CASTLGALDEQFF
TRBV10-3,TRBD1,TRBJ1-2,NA,TGTGCCATTCGAGGACAGGGGACCTATGGCTACACCTTC,CAIRGQGTYGYTF
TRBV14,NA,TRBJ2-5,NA,TGTGCCAGCAGCCGCCGGGACTGGGAGACCCAGTACTTC,CASSRRDWETQYF
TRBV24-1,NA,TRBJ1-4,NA,TGTGCCACCAGTGATTCAGGCCCAACTAATGAAAAACTGTTTTTT,CATSDSGPTNEKLFF
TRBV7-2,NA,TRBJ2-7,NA,TGTGCCAGCAGCTTATACGCGGCGAGCTCCTACGAGCAGTACTTC,CASSLYAASSYEQYF
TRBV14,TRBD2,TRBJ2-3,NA,TGTGCCAGCAGCGCTCGACTAGCCAACACAGATACGCAGTATTTT,CASSARLANTDTQYF
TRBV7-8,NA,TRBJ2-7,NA,TGTGCCAGCAGCTTAGGCGAACTAGGCTACGAGCAGTACTTC,CASSLGELGYEQYF
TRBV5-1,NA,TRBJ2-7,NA,TGCGCCAGCAGCACAGGGCTGGGTTCCTACGAGCAGTACTTC,CASSTGLGSYEQYF
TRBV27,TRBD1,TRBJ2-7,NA,TGTGCCAGCAGTTCAGGACAGGTCCTCCCCTACGAGCAGTACTTC,CASSSGQVLPYEQYF
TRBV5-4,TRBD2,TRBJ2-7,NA,TGTGCCAGCAGCCCACAGAGCGGGAGCTCCTACGAGCAGTACTTC,CASSPQSGSSYEQYF